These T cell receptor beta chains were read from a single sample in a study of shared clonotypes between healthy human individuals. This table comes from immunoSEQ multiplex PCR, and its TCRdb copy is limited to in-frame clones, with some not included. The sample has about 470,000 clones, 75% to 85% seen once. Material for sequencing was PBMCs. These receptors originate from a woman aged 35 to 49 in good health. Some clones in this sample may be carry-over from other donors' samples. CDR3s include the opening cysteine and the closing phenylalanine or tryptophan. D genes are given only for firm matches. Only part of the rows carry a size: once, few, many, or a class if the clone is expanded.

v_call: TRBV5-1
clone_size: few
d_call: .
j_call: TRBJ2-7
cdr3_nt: TGCGCCAGCAGCTTGGAACGCTCCGACTCCTACGAGCAGTACTTC
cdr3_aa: CASSLERSDSYEQYF

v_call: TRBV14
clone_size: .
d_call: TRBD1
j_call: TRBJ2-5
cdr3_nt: TGTGCCAGCAGCCTGGGACAGGGGGCTGGAGAGACCCAGTACTTC
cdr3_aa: CASSLGQGAGETQYF

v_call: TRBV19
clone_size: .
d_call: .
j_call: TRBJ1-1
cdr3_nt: TGTGCCAGTAGTATCGGGGGCGGCTATTCTGAAGCTTTCTTT
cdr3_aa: CASSIGGGYSEAFF

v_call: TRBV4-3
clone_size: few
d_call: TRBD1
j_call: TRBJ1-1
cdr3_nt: TGCGCCAGCAGCTACGACAGGGGGAACACTGAAGCTTTCTTT
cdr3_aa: CASSYDRGNTEAFF

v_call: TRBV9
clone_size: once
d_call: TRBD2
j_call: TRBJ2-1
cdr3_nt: TGTGCCAGCAGCGTAGCAGGCGGGAGTCCCAATGAGCAGTTCTTC
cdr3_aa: CASSVAGGSPNEQFF

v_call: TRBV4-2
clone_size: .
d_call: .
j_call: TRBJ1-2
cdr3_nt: TGTGCCAGCAGCCAAGATCCGGGGAGTGGCTACACCTTC
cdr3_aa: CASSQDPGSGYTF

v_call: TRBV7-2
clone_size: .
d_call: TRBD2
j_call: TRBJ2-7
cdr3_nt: TGTGCCAGCAGCCCAGGGGTAGCGGGAGGGCCCTACGAGCAGTACTTC
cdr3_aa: CASSPGVAGGPYEQYF

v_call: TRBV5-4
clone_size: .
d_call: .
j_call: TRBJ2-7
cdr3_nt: TGTGCCAGCAGCTTGCCGGACTACTACGAGCAGTACTTC
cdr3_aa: CASSLPDYYEQYF

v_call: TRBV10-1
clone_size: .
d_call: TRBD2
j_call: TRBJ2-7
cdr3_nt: TGCGCCAGCAGTGAGTCTAGCGGGTTTTACGAGCAGTACTTC
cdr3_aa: CASSESSGFYEQYF

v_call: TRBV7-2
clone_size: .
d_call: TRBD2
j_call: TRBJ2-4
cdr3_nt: TGTGCCAGCAGCTTAAGTCTAGCGGGCTCTGCCAAAAACATTCAGTACTTC
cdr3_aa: CASSLSLAGSAKNIQYF

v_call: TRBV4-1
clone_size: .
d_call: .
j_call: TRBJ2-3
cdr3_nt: TGCGCCAGCAGCCAAGAGGCCATTCGCACAGATACGCAGTATTTT
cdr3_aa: CASSQEAIRTDTQYF

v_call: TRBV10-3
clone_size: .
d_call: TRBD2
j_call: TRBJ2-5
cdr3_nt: TGTGCCATCAGTGCGTCTAGCGGGAGTGAGACCCAGTACTTC
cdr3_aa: CAISASSGSETQYF

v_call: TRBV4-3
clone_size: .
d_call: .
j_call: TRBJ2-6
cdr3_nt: TGCGCCAGCAGCCAAGAACTTGCCGGGGCCAACGTCCTGACTTTC
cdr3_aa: CASSQELAGANVLTF

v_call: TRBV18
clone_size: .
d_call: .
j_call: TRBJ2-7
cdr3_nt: TGTGCCAGCTCACCTCCGGGGGCTAGTAGCCACGAGCAGTACTTC
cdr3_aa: CASSPPGASSHEQYF

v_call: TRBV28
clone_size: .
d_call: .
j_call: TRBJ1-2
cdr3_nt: TGTGCCAGCGTCTTCCCGGGGGGGACATATGGCTACACCTTC
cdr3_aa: CASVFPGGTYGYTF

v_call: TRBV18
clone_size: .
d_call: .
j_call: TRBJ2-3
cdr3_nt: TGTGCCAGCTCACCACCCAGCGGGAGCACAGATACGCAGTATTTT
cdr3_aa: CASSPPSGSTDTQYF

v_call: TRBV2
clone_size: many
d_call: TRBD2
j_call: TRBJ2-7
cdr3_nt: TGTGCCAGCAGTGAGCTAGCGGGAGGGCCCTACGAGCAGTACTTC
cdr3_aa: CASSELAGGPYEQYF

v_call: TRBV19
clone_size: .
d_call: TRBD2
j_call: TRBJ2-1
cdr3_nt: TGTGCCAGTAATAGCGGGATCGGGTACAATGAGCAGTTCTTC
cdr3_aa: CASNSGIGYNEQFF

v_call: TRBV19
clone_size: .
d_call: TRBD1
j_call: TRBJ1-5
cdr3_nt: TGTGCCAGTAGCCCTAGGGGGGGGACAGGCAATCAGCCCCAGCATTTT
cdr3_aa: CASSPRGGTGNQPQHF

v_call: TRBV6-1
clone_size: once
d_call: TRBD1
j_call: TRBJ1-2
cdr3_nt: TGTGCCAGCAGTGATCCACCGGGACAGGGGAACTATGGCTACACCTTC
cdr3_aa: CASSDPPGQGNYGYTF

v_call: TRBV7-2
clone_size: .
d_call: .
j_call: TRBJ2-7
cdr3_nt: TGTGCCAGCAGCTTAGTAGCGGCTAGCCTCCACGAGCAGTACTTC
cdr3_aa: CASSLVAASLHEQYF

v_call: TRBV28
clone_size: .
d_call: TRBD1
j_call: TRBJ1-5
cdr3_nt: TGTGCCAGCAGTCGACTCGCCGGGACAGATCCCTGGGCCCAGCATTTT
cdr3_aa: CASSRLAGTDPWAQHF

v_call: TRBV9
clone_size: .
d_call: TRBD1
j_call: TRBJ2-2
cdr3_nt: TGTGCCAGCAGCGCACGTTCAGGGGGCGCGAACACCGGGGAGCTGTTTTTT
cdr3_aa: CASSARSGGANTGELFF

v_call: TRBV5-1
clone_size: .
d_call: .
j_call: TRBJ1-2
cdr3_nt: TGCGCCAGCAGCTTGAATCAGGGCTATAACTATGGCTACACCTTC
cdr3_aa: CASSLNQGYNYGYTF

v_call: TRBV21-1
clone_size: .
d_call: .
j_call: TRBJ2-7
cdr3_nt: TGTGCCAGCAGCTCCCCCCCCGGGACCACGGGGGAGCAGTACTTC
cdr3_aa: CASSSPPGTTGEQYF

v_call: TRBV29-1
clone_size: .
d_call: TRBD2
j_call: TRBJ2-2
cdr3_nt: TGCAGCGCATACGTGACGGGAGGATCATTGAACACCGGGGAGCTGTTTTTT
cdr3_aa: CSAYVTGGSLNTGELFF

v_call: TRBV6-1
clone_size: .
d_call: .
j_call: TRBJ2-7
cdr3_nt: TGTGCCAGCAGTCTCCGATCCGGGGGCTACGAGCAGTACTTC
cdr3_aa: CASSLRSGGYEQYF